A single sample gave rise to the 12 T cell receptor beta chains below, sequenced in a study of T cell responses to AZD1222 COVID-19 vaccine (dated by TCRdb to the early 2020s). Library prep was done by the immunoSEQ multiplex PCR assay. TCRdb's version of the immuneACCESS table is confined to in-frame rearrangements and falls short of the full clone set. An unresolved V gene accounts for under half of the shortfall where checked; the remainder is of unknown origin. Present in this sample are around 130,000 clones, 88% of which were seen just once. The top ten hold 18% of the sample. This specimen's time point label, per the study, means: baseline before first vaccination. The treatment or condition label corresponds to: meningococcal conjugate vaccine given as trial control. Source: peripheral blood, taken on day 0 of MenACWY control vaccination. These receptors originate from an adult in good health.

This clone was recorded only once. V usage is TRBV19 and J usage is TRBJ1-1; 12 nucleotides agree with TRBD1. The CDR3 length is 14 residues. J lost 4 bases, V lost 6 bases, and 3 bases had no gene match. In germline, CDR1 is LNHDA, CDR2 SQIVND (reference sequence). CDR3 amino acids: CASRGQGAGTEAFF. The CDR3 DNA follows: TGTGCCAGTAGGGGACAGGGGGCTGGCACTGAAGCTTTCTTT.

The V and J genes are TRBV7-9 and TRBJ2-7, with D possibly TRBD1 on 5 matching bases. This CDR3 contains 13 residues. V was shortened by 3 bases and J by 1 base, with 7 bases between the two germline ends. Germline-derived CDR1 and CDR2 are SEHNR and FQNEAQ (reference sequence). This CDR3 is CASSFTGSYEQYF. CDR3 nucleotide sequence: TGTGCCAGCAGCTTCACAGGTTCCTACGAGCAGTACTTC.

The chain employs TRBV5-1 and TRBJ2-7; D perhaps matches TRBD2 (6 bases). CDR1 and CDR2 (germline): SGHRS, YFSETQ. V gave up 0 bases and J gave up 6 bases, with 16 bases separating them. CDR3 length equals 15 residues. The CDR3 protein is CASSLDLDHGSEQYF. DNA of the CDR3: TGCGCCAGCAGCTTGGATTTGGACCACGGGAGCGAGCAGTACTTC.

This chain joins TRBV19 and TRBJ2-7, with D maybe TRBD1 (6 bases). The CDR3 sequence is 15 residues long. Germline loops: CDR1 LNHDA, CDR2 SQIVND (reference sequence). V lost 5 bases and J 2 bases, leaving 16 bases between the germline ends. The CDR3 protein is CASSSTGMATYEQYF. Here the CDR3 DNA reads TGTGCCAGTAGTTCAACAGGGATGGCCACCTACGAGCAGTACTTC.

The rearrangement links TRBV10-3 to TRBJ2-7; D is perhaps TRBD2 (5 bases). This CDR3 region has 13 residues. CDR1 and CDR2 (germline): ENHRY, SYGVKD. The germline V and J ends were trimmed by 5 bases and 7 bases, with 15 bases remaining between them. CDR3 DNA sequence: TGTGCCATCAGTTCCGGGATCACTATGGAGCAGTACTTC. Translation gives CAISSGITMEQYF.

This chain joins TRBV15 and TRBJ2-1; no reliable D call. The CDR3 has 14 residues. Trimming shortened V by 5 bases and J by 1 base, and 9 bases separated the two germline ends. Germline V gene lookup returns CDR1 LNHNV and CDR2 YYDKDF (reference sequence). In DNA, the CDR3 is TGTGCCACCAGCTCGGGTCTGTCCTACAATGAGCAGTTCTTC. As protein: CATSSGLSYNEQFF.

The CDR3 region has the DNA TGTGCCAGCTCACCTCCGAGTCCCCGTGAGCAGTACTTC. It specifies CASSPPSPREQYF. This sequence joins TRBV18 and TRBJ2-7; D not certain. Trimming took 3 bases from V and 7 from J, leaving 13 bases between them. CDR3 size: 13 residues. The germline gives CDR1 KGHSH, CDR2 LQKENI.

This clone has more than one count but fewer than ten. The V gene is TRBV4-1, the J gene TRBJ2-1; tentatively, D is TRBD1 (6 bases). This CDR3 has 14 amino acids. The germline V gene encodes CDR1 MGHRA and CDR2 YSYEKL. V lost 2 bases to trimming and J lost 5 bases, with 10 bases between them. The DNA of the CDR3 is TGCGCCAGCAGCCAAAAGGACAGAGACAATGAGCAGTTCTTC. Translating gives CASSQKDRDNEQFF.

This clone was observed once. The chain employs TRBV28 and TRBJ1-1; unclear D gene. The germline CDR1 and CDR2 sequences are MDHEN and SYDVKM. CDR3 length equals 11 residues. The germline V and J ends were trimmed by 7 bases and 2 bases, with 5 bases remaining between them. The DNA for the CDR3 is TGTGCCAGCACTCAAAACACTGAAGCTTTCTTT. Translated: CASTQNTEAFF.

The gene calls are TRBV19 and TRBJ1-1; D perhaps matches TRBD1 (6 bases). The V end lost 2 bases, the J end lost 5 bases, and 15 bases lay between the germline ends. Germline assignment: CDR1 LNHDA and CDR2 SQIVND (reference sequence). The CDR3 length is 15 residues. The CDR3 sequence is CASSISLRDKTEAFF. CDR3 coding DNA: TGTGCCAGTAGTATAAGTCTACGGGACAAGACTGAAGCTTTCTTT.

The CDR3 sequence: CASSRRGVTEAFF. As DNA, the CDR3 is TGTGCCAGCAGCCGGCGTGGGGTCACTGAAGCTTTCTTT. The chain joins TRBV11-2 to TRBJ1-1; no clear D. Trimming took off 5 bases at V and 4 bases at J, with 11 bases between the two ends. Per germline, CDR1 SGHAT and CDR2 FQNNGV. The length of the CDR3 is 13 residues.

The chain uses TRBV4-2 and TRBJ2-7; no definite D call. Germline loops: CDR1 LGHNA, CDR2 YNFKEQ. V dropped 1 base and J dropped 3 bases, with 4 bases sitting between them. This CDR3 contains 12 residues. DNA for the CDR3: TGTGCCAGCAGCCAAGCCGGCTACGAGCAGTACTTC. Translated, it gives CASSQAGYEQYF.